This T cell receptor beta chain was identified during a study of cytomegalovirus exposure and HLA in healthy donors. Study outcomes and limitations: About 87% or about 30% of the time was how often most TCR beta V segments were productive, according to an earlier analysis. Later on, analysis showed that most CMV-associated TCR beta chains appeared to be HLA-restricted.

The germline V gene has CDR1 SGHAT and CDR2 FQNNGV. V lost 0 bases to trimming and J lost 4 bases; unmatched junction nucleotides: 0. This CDR3 has 15 residues. Concerning this clone: The antigen is undetermined.

Primers included in the PCR were 60 Vbeta and 13 Jbeta primers. The repertoire was sequenced with immunoSEQ multiplex PCR; TCRdb's copy has only in-frame clones and lacks some. Among about 75,000 clones listed, roughly 84% were seen once. The origin of this receptor is a man between 65 and 85 years old in good health and CMV-seropositive. Sample: PBMCs. The V call is TRBV11-2, the J call TRBJ2-7, with 13 bases that match TRBD2. The CDR3: CASSLELAGGYEQYF. The DNA of the CDR3 is TGTGCCAGCAGCTTAGAACTAGCGGGGGGGTACGAGCAGTACTTC.